This paragraph covers one TCR beta chain sequence. Its antigen is not identified. V lost 4 bases, J lost 3 bases, and 18 bases lay in between. This CDR3 region has 16 residues. The germline CDR1 and CDR2 sequences are LNHDA and SQIVND (reference sequence). These data belong to a study of regulatory T cells in long-lasting Graves disease. As for the study in general: Antithyroid drugs had been taken under 3 months by newly diagnosed Graves' patients. Findings and limits, study-wide: Patients with persistent Graves' had lower TCR diversity than newly diagnosed patients. Persistent disease was associated with favored TRBV28 usage and with favored use of TRBJ1-2 and TRBJ2-5.

Arm-PCR of CDR3 regions and iRepertoire HTBI primers were used to build TCR beta libraries. MiXCR, applied by TCRdb to the multiplex PCR reads, yields one record per CDR3 protein. The sample records some 230,000 distinct CDR3 sequences, about 17% being singletons. Documented time point: newly diagnosed GD, antithyroid drugs for less than 3 months. Scientists built the TCR library using RNA that was extracted from PBMCs. The sequences come from peripheral blood mononuclear cells (PBMCs), collected at new diagnosis, from a patient treated with antithyroid drugs. This receptor was identified in a female donor with Graves disease. The V gene is TRBV19, the J gene TRBJ1-2, with unresolved D. CDR3 DNA sequence: TGTGCCAGTAGTAAAGAGAAACAGATTTACTACTATGGCTACACCTTC. It is translated as CASSKEKQIYYYGYTF.